Detailed here is one T cell receptor (beta chain). Its matching antigen is unknown. The sample comes from a study of T-cell reconstitution after alpha-beta-depleted transplantation in children. Study-level results: Newly made T cells mostly supplied T-cell counts and diversity one year after transplant. As was reported, about two months after transplant, alpha-beta T cells came from several hundred expanded graft clones. Some patients showed high day-60 TCRbeta diversity, which derived from surviving recipient T cells and thymic progenitors.

CDR3 size: 16 residues. V lost 5 bases to trimming and J lost 9 bases; unmatched junction nucleotides: 10. Germline V gene sequence: CDR1 SNHLY, CDR2 FYNNEI. Preparation of the TCRbeta library was carried out with unique molecular identifiers. From the PCR reads, TCRdb called clonotypes with MiXCR, one entry per CDR3 protein. Of 500,000 to 600,000 distinct CDR3 sequences in the sample, 27% are singletons; the top ten hold around 36%. Here the sequenced sample was PBMCs, taken before TCRalphabeta/CD19-depleted stem cell transplant. The clonotype comes from a boy under two years old with Wiskott-Aldrich syndrome, due to receive a stem cell transplant. V usage is TRBV2 and J usage is TRBJ2-4; 13 nucleotides match TRBD2. This chain's CDR3 is CASSPRTSGGLGIQYF. As DNA, the CDR3 is TGTGCCAGCAGTCCTCGGACTAGCGGGGGCCTCGGCATTCAGTACTTC.